One and the same sample provided the 9 T cell receptor beta chains below, sequenced in a study of a mutant IDH1 vaccine in newly diagnosed glioma (dated by TCRdb to the early 2020s). This sample's time point label indicates: week 35, safety follow-up. Every vaccine dose consisted of 300 ug of a 20-mer mutant IDH1 peptide in Montanide, administered subcutaneously together with topical imiquimod. The antigens these receptors bind are not known. Library prep was done by the immunoSEQ multiplex PCR assay. TCRdb took this table from immuneACCESS and kept in-frame rearrangements with V and J called. Such tables lack part of the clones; where checked against another copy, unresolved V genes explain under half of the gap, and the rest is unexplained. The sample table lists about 56,000 clones, roughly nine tenths of them with a count of one. The ten largest clones capture about 1.6% of the sample. Source: PBMCs, taken from a glioma patient whose treatment included an IDH1 peptide vaccine. The receptors come from a man aged 40-55 years with glioma.

J is TRBJ2-5 and V is TRBV7-6; D unclear. The V gene's germline CDR1 is SGHVS and CDR2 FNYEAQ. The V gene lost 0 bases and the J gene lost 5 bases, with 1 base spanning the gap. This CDR3 is built from 11 residues. DNA for the CDR3: TGTGCCAGCAGCTTAGCGGAGACCCAGTACTTC. Residues: CASSLAETQYF.

The chain is built from TRBV5-1 and TRBJ1-4, with D possibly being TRBD1 (6 bases). The CDR3 length is 13 residues. CDR1 and CDR2 (germline): SGHRS, YFSETQ. Deletions cut 4 bases from V and 5 bases from J, with 9 bases between. This chain's CDR3 is CASSEGQNEKLFF. CDR3 coding DNA: TGCGCCAGCAGCGAAGGACAGAATGAAAAACTGTTTTTT.

The V and J genes are TRBV19 and TRBJ2-5, with TRBD1 identical over 7 bases. The CDR3 sequence is 13 residues long. The J segment lost 3 bases and the V segment lost 6 bases, leaving 4 bases of the junction unmatched. Per the germline V gene, CDR1 is LNHDA and CDR2 is SQIVND (reference sequence). For the CDR3, the DNA is TGTGCCAGTAGAGGCAGGGGGAAAGAGACCCAGTACTTC. Its protein is CASRGRGKETQYF.

To note about this clone: Distinct nucleotide sequences in the sample also encode this CDR3. This chain joins TRBV9 and TRBJ1-4, with no clear D. V was trimmed by 2 bases and J by 0 bases, leaving 5 bases between them. The CDR3 loop spans 14 amino acids. Germline CDR1 SGDLS, CDR2 YYNGEE. The CDR3 is CASSVGATNEKLFF. The CDR3 nucleotides read TGTGCCAGCAGCGTTGGTGCAACTAATGAAAAACTGTTTTTT. The whole variable domain, filled in from reference TRBV9 and TRBJ1-4, reads DSGVTQTPKHLITATGQRVTLRCSPRSGDLSVYWYQQSLDQGLQFLIQYYNGEERAKGNILERFSAQQFPDLHSELNLSSLELGDSALYFCASSVGATNEKLFFGSGTQLSVL.

The CDR3 coding sequence is TGTGCTAGTGGTTTGGGGACAGGGTTTGAAGCTTTCTTT. Residues: CASGLGTGFEAFF. The rearrangement joins TRBV12-5 to TRBJ1-1; 8 positions agree with TRBD1. CDR3 size: 13 residues. Germline V CDR1 and CDR2: LGHNT, FRNRAP. The V and J ends lost 1 base and 7 bases, in that order; junction bases with no gene match: 2. Based on the CDR3 plus reference TRBV12-5 and TRBJ1-1, the full variable domain is DARVTQTPRHKVTEMGQEVTMRCQPILGHNTVFWYRQTMMQGLELLAYFRNRAPLDDSGMPKDRFSAEMPDATLATLKIQPSEPRDSAVYFCASGLGTGFEAFFGQGTRLTVV.

The chain combines TRBV10-3 with TRBJ2-7, with 10 bases matching TRBD2. J lost 7 bases, V lost 0 bases, and 9 bases had no gene match. CDR1 is ENHRY, CDR2 SYGVKD, per germline. The CDR3 is 16 residues long. The CDR3 nucleotides read TGTGCCATCAGTGAGTCCCCTCCTAGCGGGAGTGGGGAGCAGTACTTC. Protein sequence: CAISESPPSGSGEQYF.

This chain connects TRBV18 to TRBJ1-3; 9 nucleotides line up with TRBD1. The CDR3 loop spans 16 amino acids. Germline values: CDR1 KGHSH, CDR2 LQKENI. The V gene end was trimmed by 5 bases and the J gene end by 0 bases; junction bases not matched to a gene: 5. The CDR3, as DNA: TGTGCCAGCTCAAATTCGGGACAGGGCTCTGGAAACACCATATATTTT. It yields the protein CASSNSGQGSGNTIYF.

The genes are TRBV7-9 and TRBJ1-3, with a possible D match to TRBD1 (5 bases). The germline CDR1 and CDR2 sequences are SEHNR and FQNEAQ (reference sequence). The CDR3 is made up of 15 amino acids. The germline V and J ends were trimmed by 5 bases and 0 bases, with 11 bases remaining between them. CDR3 sequence reads: CASSTPDSSGNTIYF. In DNA form, the CDR3 reads TGTGCCAGCAGCACCCCCGACAGCTCTGGAAACACCATATATTTT. The full variable domain, rest sourced from reference TRBV7-9 and TRBJ1-3, is DTGVSQNPRHKITKRGQNVTFRCDPISEHNRLYWYRQTLGQGPEFLTYFQNEAQLEKSRLLSDRFSAERPKGSFSTLEIQRTEQGDSAMYLCASSTPDSSGNTIYFGEGSWLTVV.

This chain connects TRBV6-5 to TRBJ2-6; D gene ambiguous. V lost 0 bases and J lost 4, with 10 bases in between. CDR1 MNHEY and CDR2 SVGAGI come from the germline V gene. This CDR3 spans 16 amino acids. CDR3 loop: CASSYSPVAGANVLTF. The CDR3 DNA is TGTGCCAGCAGTTACTCTCCGGTGGCCGGGGCCAACGTCCTGACTTTC.